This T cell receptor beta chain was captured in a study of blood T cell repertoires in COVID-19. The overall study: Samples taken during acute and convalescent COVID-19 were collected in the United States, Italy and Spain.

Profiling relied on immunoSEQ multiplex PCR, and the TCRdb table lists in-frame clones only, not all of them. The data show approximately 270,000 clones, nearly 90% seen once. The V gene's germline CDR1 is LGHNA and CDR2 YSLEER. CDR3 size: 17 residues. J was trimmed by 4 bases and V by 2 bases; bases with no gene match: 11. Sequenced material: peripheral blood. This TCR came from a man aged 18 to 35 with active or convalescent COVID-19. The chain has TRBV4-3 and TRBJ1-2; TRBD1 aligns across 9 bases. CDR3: CASSQHRDRVSFYGYTF. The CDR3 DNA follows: TGCGCCAGCAGCCAACACCGGGACAGGGTTAGTTTCTATGGCTACACCTTC.